A single sample gave rise to the 2 T cell receptor beta chains below, sequenced in a study of cytomegalovirus exposure and HLA in healthy donors. In the PCR, 60 Vbeta and 13 Jbeta primers were used. Assay used: immunoSEQ multiplex PCR; TCRdb lists only in-frame clones, some missing. This table holds approximately 120,000 clones, roughly 10% found once. Sequenced input: PBMCs. The receptors here all came from a woman aged 18-30 years in good health and CMV-seropositive.

The rearrangement uses TRBV14 and TRBJ1-2; D perhaps matches TRBD1 (5 bases). CDR1 is SGHDN, CDR2 FVKESK, per germline. Trimming shortened V by 6 bases and J by 3 bases, and 11 bases separated the two germline ends. CDR3 size: 13 residues. The CDR3 loop reads CASSQGTYYGYTF. Written as DNA, the CDR3 is TGTGCCAGCAGTCAGGGAACGTACTATGGCTACACCTTC.

The chain employs TRBV6-5 and TRBJ2-7; perhaps TRBD2 as D (6 bases). The CDR3 totals 13 residues. Trimming stripped 6 bases from V and 1 base from J, with 10 bases between. From germline, CDR1 is MNHEY and CDR2 SVGAGI. CDR3 DNA sequence: TGTGCCAGCAGCCCCGGGAGATCCTACGAGCAGTACTTC. It translates to CASSPGRSYEQYF.